Each of the 5 T cell receptor beta chains below was sequenced from the same sample in a study of T cell changes during pregnancy in multiple sclerosis. Clones were sequenced by immunoSEQ multiplex PCR, and TCRdb holds only the in-frame ones, with some missing. The data hold about 54,000 clones, with around 89% observed a single time. The specimen was CD4+ T cells from peripheral blood mononuclear cells, collected in the first trimester of pregnancy. All receptors come from a female donor with multiple sclerosis, enrolled in a pregnancy study.

The rearrangement joins TRBV9 to TRBJ1-1, with D possibly TRBD1 on 6 matching bases. CDR1 SGDLS and CDR2 YYNGEE come from the germline V gene. With 0 bases removed from V and 3 bases from J, the gap between germline ends came to 15 bases. CDR3 length: 16 residues. The CDR3 DNA reads TGTGCCAGCAGCGTAGAGGCAGGGGTGGGGGACACTGAAGCTTTCTTT. Amino acid sequence: CASSVEAGVGDTEAFF.

This chain joins TRBV2 and TRBJ2-6; D is ambiguous. CDR3 length: 15 residues. Germline V gene data show CDR1 as SNHLY and CDR2 as FYNNEI. Trimming pared 7 bases from V and 1 base from J, leaving 11 bases between. The CDR3 DNA follows: TGTGCCAGCACACAGACCAGATCTGGGGCCAACGTCCTGACTTTC. It yields the protein CASTQTRSGANVLTF.

The count of this clone is one. The gene calls are TRBV7-2 and TRBJ2-1; D is ambiguous. The CDR3 length is 15 residues. V gave up 0 bases and J gave up 0 bases, with 6 bases separating them. CDR1 is SGHTA and CDR2 is FQGNSA in the germline V gene. CDR3 DNA sequence: TGTGCCAGCAGCTTAGCGAGAGGCTCCTACAATGAGCAGTTCTTC. It codes for CASSLARGSYNEQFF.

This clone was recorded only once. The rearrangement links TRBV7-3 to TRBJ1-1, with D possibly TRBD1 on 5 matching bases. Trimming took 7 bases from V and 6 from J, leaving 15 bases between them. The CDR3 consists of 13 residues. Germline V CDR1 and CDR2: SGHTA, FQGTGA. CDR3: CASTSGGLAEAFF. The CDR3 region has the DNA TGTGCCAGCACCTCGGGGGGACTGGCTGAAGCTTTCTTT.

The gene calls are TRBV7-2 and TRBJ1-1; 8 nucleotides line up with TRBD1. Germline assignment: CDR1 SGHTA and CDR2 FQGNSA. This CDR3 comprises 11 residues. Trimming took 1 base from V and 12 from J; bases not matched to a gene: 1. This CDR3 is CASSLGQGPFF. Here the CDR3 DNA reads TGTGCCAGCAGCTTAGGACAGGGGCCTTTCTTT.